The sequence of this T cell receptor (beta chain) was determined in a study of persistence of HIV-infected CD4 T cells. Study-level information: Blood samples, up to roughly 200 mL, came from multiple time points, except two leukapheresis donors sampled once. A larger, less memory-rich fraction responded to anti-CD3/anti-CD28 beads than to antigen.

Concerning this clone: Its antigen is unidentified.

Anti-CD3/anti-CD28 beads served as a nonspecific positive control stimulus. Responding CD4+ T cells were sorted by upregulation of both CD40 ligand and CD69. A roughly 17-hour stimulation of CD8-depleted PBMCs used anti-CD28/CD49d costimulation, CD40-blocking antibody and enfuvirtide. Points from the study as a whole: Degenerate expanded CDR3beta sequences were enriched among CMV- and Gag-responding cells.

The libraries were made with immunoSEQ version 4 in survey mode. Measured with immunoSEQ multiplex PCR; TCRdb has only the in-frame clones, and not every one. Found here are 44,000 or so clones, approximately 91% of them singletons; the top ten hold roughly 1.8%. Germline V gene lookup returns CDR1 SGHRS and CDR2 YFSETQ. The CDR3 spans 13 residues. Trimming cost V 0 bases and J 2 bases, with 6 bases left between them. The chain recombines TRBV5-1 with TRBJ2-7; no clear D gene. This receptor was obtained from an adult man with HIV who was CMV-seropositive. Source: CD4+ T cells sorted from PBMCs after approximately 18-hour stimulation, taken from a patient who received antiretroviral therapy. The CDR3 DNA reads TGCGCCAGCAGCTTGGATGGTCCCTACGAGCAGTACTTC. Encoded protein: CASSLDGPYEQYF.